This T cell receptor (beta chain) was sequenced for a study of blood T cell repertoires in COVID-19 (dated by TCRdb to 2018 to 2021). In terms of the full investigation: Samples from collaborators originated in the United States, Italy and Spain and spanned both the acute and convalescent phases of COVID-19. The repertoires were made available in a free public database intended to serve as a resource for research on the immune response to SARS-CoV-2. The samples were drawn from the first 160 participants of the ongoing ImmuneRACE study and from over a thousand subjects provided by 6 global collaborators. The material from the prospective study consisted of cDNA or gDNA derived from T cells, B-cell-depleted T cells, or PBMCs. Deeply sampled blood TCRbeta repertoires from subjects exposed to, actively infected with, or recovered from COVID-19 were included in the dataset. Nearly every sample came with metadata listing a de-identified subject ID, COVID-19 status, age in years and sex. HLA class I and class II types, where available, came from metadata supplied by the sample provider rather than from assay-based typing.

Points on this clone: Its cognate antigen has yet to be identified. No base-level quality is on record; no much larger clone is a single base apart.

TCRbeta CDR3 regions were amplified from genomic DNA by means of the immunoSEQ Assay, a bias-controlled multiplex PCR. On the study's bioinformatics: The number of nucleated cells in each sample was estimated from the amplification of reference gene primers within the assay. Sequence reads were collapsed and filtered to measure the absolute abundance of every unique TCRbeta CDR3 rearrangement. For each sample, productive Simpson clonality was calculated as the square root of Simpson's diversity index over productive rearrangements. In TCRdb, the immuneACCESS table is reduced to in-frame sequences with V and J assigned. These tables do not hold every clone; where another copy was compared, an unresolved V gene accounts for under half, and the others remain unexplained. That table is the source of V, J and clone size, and D and trimming were worked out from the DNA. For this sample there are 310,000 or so clones; approximately 85% appear just once. The ten largest clones take up under 2% of the sample.

Study-wide conclusions, independent of this receptor: The amount of clinical and demographic metadata varied by source and participant and was provided uncurated.

Collaborating institutions collected whole blood in K2EDTA tubes following their own protocols. For TCRbeta analysis, collaborators shipped samples in one of three forms: frozen whole blood, isolated PBMCs, or DNA extracted from either of those sample types. Sample: peripheral blood. The source of this sequence is a woman aged 45-59 years with acute or convalescent COVID-19.

The DNA sequence reads TGTGCCAGCAGTAAACAGGGGTCGGGCTATGGCTACACCTTC. Its protein product is CASSKQGSGYGYTF. The chain joins TRBV6-2 or TRBV6-3 to TRBJ1-2, with 7 junctional bases fitting TRBD1. The CDR3 holds 14 amino acids from the cysteine to the phenylalanine. Of the read, only the CDR3 DNA is kept; its 42 bases are in frame from base 1. For this chain, trimming is 5 bases at the V end and 4 bases at the J end, and the number of junction bases without a gene match is 7. CDR1 and CDR2 (MNHEY, SVGEGT) derive from the germline V gene.